This is a list of T cell receptor beta chains from one sample in a study of resident and recirculating memory T cells in vitiligo. The method was immunoSEQ multiplex PCR; TCRdb's version includes in-frame clones alone and lacks a portion of them. The sample includes tens of thousands of clones, 92% seen only once; the top ten take approximately 5.4%. The sequenced sample consisted of blood. These receptors all come from a male donor with vitiligo. The CDR3 runs from the conserved cysteine through the conserved F or W. The D gene is left open where the match is weak. Some rows mark clone size as missing; the rest say once, few, many or name a class of expanded clone.

D	size	length	J	V	CDR3	DNA
TRBD1	-	16	TRBJ2-1	TRBV11-2	CASSYIPGQGAVEQFF	TGTGCCAGCAGCTATATACCGGGACAGGGGGCTGTTGAGCAGTTCTTC
-	-	12	TRBJ2-1	TRBV30	CAWGPKNNEQFF	TGTGCCTGGGGCCCCAAAAACAATGAGCAGTTCTTC
TRBD2	-	15	TRBJ2-7	TRBV5-1	CASSSVAGGSYEQYF	TGCGCCAGCAGCTCAGTAGCGGGAGGAAGCTACGAGCAGTACTTC
-	-	14	TRBJ1-2	TRBV27	CASSLNWGGHGYTF	TGTGCCAGCAGTTTAAATTGGGGAGGTCATGGCTACACCTTC
TRBD2	once	14	TRBJ2-7	TRBV6-1	CASRGTSGRGEQYF	TGTGCCAGCAGGGGGACTAGCGGGAGAGGCGAGCAGTACTTC
TRBD2	-	15	TRBJ2-5	TRBV11-2	CASSLDSGGPETQYF	TGTGCCAGCAGCTTAGACTCGGGAGGTCCGGAGACCCAGTACTTC
-	once	19	TRBJ2-1	TRBV1	CTSSPPRPIRESSYNEQFF	TGCACCAGCAGCCCTCCGCGCCCAATAAGGGAGAGCTCCTACAATGAGCAGTTCTTC
TRBD2	-	16	TRBJ2-2	TRBV4-3	CASSRTSGRAGGELFF	TGCGCCAGCAGTAGGACTAGCGGGAGGGCCGGCGGGGAGCTGTTTTTT
-	-	14	TRBJ1-3	TRBV6-5	CASSTTVIGNTIYF	TGTGCCAGCAGTACGACAGTCATCGGAAACACCATATATTTT
TRBD1	-	13	TRBJ1-1	TRBV5-6	CASSLDRGNEAFF	TGTGCCAGCAGCCTGGACAGGGGAAATGAAGCTTTCTTT
TRBD2	-	15	TRBJ2-1	TRBV27	CASRETSGSYNEQFF	TGTGCCAGCAGGGAGACTAGCGGCTCCTACAATGAGCAGTTCTTC
-	-	15	TRBJ1-3	TRBV30	CAWSVSGAGGNTIYF	TGTGCCTGGAGTGTGTCCGGGGCGGGAGGAAACACCATATATTTT
TRBD2	-	14	TRBJ2-7	TRBV7-8	CASSLTSGPYEQYF	TGTGCCAGCAGCCTGACTAGCGGTCCCTACGAGCAGTACTTC
-	-	13	TRBJ2-3	TRBV7-2	CASSLSSLDTQYF	TGTGCCAGCAGCTTATCCTCTCTAGATACGCAGTATTTT
-	-	13	TRBJ1-2	TRBV29-1	CSVEEGRLRGYTF	TGCAGCGTTGAGGAGGGCAGGCTTCGAGGGTACACCTTC
-	-	14	TRBJ2-4	TRBV2	CASRPTGGLSIQYF	TGTGCCAGCAGACCTACCGGAGGGTTAAGCATTCAGTACTTC
TRBD2	-	14	TRBJ2-7	TRBV4-2	CASSQVAGAYEQYF	TGTGCCAGCAGCCAAGTAGCGGGAGCGTACGAGCAGTACTTC
TRBD2	-	16	TRBJ2-4	TRBV19	CASTSRTSGSLNIQYF	TGTGCCAGTACCTCTCGGACTAGCGGGAGCTTGAACATTCAGTACTTC
TRBD1	-	14	TRBJ2-7	TRBV7-9	CASSLNRGLYEQYF	TGTGCCAGCAGCCTAAACAGGGGGCTCTACGAGCAGTACTTC
TRBD1	-	15	TRBJ2-2	TRBV5-8	CASSWRQGWTGELFF	TGTGCCAGCAGCTGGCGACAGGGGTGGACCGGGGAGCTGTTTTTT
TRBD2	-	16	TRBJ2-1	TRBV28	CASSFRLAGSYNEQFF	TGTGCCAGCAGTTTTCGGCTAGCGGGCTCCTACAATGAGCAGTTCTTC
-	-	12	TRBJ2-1	TRBV6-5	CASRYRYNEQFF	TGTGCCAGCAGGTACCGTTACAATGAGCAGTTCTTC
TRBD2	-	18	TRBJ2-5	TRBV9	CASSVALLAGGRQETQYF	TGTGCCAGCAGCGTAGCTTTACTAGCGGGAGGTCGTCAAGAGACCCAGTACTTC
TRBD1	-	16	TRBJ2-2	TRBV7-3	CASSLTGTVNTGELFF	TGTGCCAGCAGCTTAACAGGGACAGTGAACACCGGGGAGCTGTTTTTT
-	-	15	TRBJ2-3	TRBV7-2	CASSPATGSTDTQYF	TGTGCCAGCAGCCCCGCCACCGGGAGCACAGATACGCAGTATTTT
TRBD2	-	18	TRBJ2-1	TRBV9	CASSVEYSGSPSYNEQFF	TGTGCCAGCAGCGTAGAATATAGCGGGAGCCCCTCCTACAATGAGCAGTTCTTC
-	-	11	TRBJ2-1	TRBV20-1	CSASDLRRQFF	TGCAGTGCTAGTGACTTGAGGCGGCAGTTCTTC
-	-	16	TRBJ1-1	TRBV11-2	CASSPVTGGGPTEAFF	TGTGCCAGCAGCCCCGTGACGGGAGGGGGTCCCACTGAAGCTTTCTTT
TRBD2	-	13	TRBJ2-2	TRBV7-9	CATTSGTGGELFF	TGTGCCACGACTAGCGGGACTGGCGGGGAGCTGTTTTTT